Presented here are 28 T cell receptor beta chains from one specimen sequenced in a study of OX40 agonist ivuxolimab in advanced cancers. Generated by immunoSEQ multiplex PCR, the TCRdb table keeps only in-frame clones and is missing some. The repertoire holds 65,000 to 95,000 clones, with around 86% as singletons. Specimen: CD4+ or CD8+ T cells sorted from blood, collected in a trial of the OX40 agonist ivuxolimab. The receptors here all came from an adult with an advanced solid tumor such as melanoma, head and neck, liver or kidney cancer.

V is TRBV19 and J is TRBJ1-5, with 9 bases lining up with TRBD1. The germline V gene has CDR1 LNHDA and CDR2 SQIVND (reference sequence). After removal of 7 bases from V and 8 bases from J, the junction contained 9 bases not matched to a gene. This CDR3 comprises 14 residues. In DNA, the CDR3 is TGTGCCAGTAATTCACAGGGGGCCTACGAGCCCCAGCATTTT. This encodes CASNSQGAYEPQHF.

The chain uses TRBV7-9 and TRBJ2-2; 9 bases are a match to TRBD1. Germline V CDR1 and CDR2: SEHNR, FQNEAQ (reference sequence). Unmatched junction bases numbered 9, after V lost 9 bases and J lost 7 bases. This CDR3 has 14 amino acids. The CDR3 loop is CARDDRGYVGELFF. The CDR3 DNA reads TGTGCCAGGGATGACAGGGGGTACGTCGGGGAGCTGTTTTTT.

The rearrangement joins TRBV5-4 to TRBJ2-1; D may be TRBD2 (6 bases). The germline V gene has CDR1 SGHNT and CDR2 YYREEE (reference sequence). The CDR3 contains 14 residues. V lost 0 bases and J 10 bases, leaving 14 bases between the germline ends. As DNA, the CDR3 is TGTGCCAGCAGCTTGGTCGATCGAGCGGGCGAGCAGTTCTTC. Encoded protein: CASSLVDRAGEQFF.

The V gene is TRBV7-3, the J gene TRBJ2-1; TRBD2 aligns across 9 bases. V was pared by 8 bases and J by 9 bases, with 11 bases of the junction left unmatched. The germline V gene has CDR1 SGHTA and CDR2 FQGTGA. This CDR3 comprises 14 residues. The CDR3 is CASGGDSGSSEQFF. CDR3 nucleotide sequence: TGTGCCAGCGGCGGGGATAGCGGGAGTTCTGAGCAGTTCTTC.

This clone was picked up one time. The V gene is TRBV5-8, the J gene TRBJ2-2; TRBD1 might be the D (5 bases). The CDR3 loop spans 15 amino acids. V was cut by 0 bases and J by 4 bases, with 10 bases left in between. Looked up from germline, CDR1 is SGHTS and CDR2 is YDEGEE. CDR3 sequence: CASSLAQGSTGELFF. The CDR3 nucleotides are TGTGCCAGCAGCTTGGCCCAGGGATCCACCGGGGAGCTGTTTTTT.

In its sample, this clone was seen once. This chain uses TRBV6-1 with TRBJ2-7, with D possibly being TRBD2 (5 bases). The CDR3 loop spans 15 amino acids. Germline V lookup: CDR1 MNHNS, CDR2 SASEGT. Deletions cut 3 bases from V and 2 bases from J, with 14 bases between. The CDR3 sequence: CASSDSGRVTYEQYF. The CDR3 DNA reads TGTGCCAGCAGTGACTCCGGGCGGGTGACCTACGAGCAGTACTTC.

The chain is built from TRBV7-3 and TRBJ2-5; 13 bases fit TRBD2. V was clipped by 5 bases and J by 3 bases; unmatched bases: 21. Germline values: CDR1 SGHTA, CDR2 FQGTGA. The CDR3 loop spans 21 amino acids. As DNA, the CDR3 is TGTGCCAGCAGCAGAGCCCCGACAGGGAGGACTAGCGGGAGTAATAAAGAGACCCAGTACTTC. It encodes CASSRAPTGRTSGSNKETQYF.

The genes are TRBV5-4 and TRBJ2-3; D is possibly TRBD2 (6 bases). CDR1 SGHNT and CDR2 YYREEE come from the germline V gene (reference sequence). The CDR3 sequence is 14 residues long. V was shortened by 3 bases and J by 6 bases, with 14 bases between the two germline ends. CDR3 nucleotides: TGTGCCAGCAGCTCCCCGTGGGAGGCGGATACGCAGTATTTT. Protein product: CASSSPWEADTQYF.

The chain links TRBV27 to TRBJ1-5; no definite D call. V shed 2 bases and J shed 3 bases, with 2 bases lying between them. The CDR3 extends over 12 amino acids. Looked up from germline, CDR1 is MNHEY and CDR2 is SMNVEV (reference sequence). Here the CDR3 DNA reads TGTGCCAGCAGTTTAAACAATCAGCCCCAGCATTTT. This gives the protein CASSLNNQPQHF.

V usage is TRBV11-2 and J usage is TRBJ1-5; no clear D. CDR1 is SGHAT and CDR2 is FQNNGV in the germline V gene. There are 15 residues in the CDR3. V lost 5 bases and J 7 bases, leaving 18 bases between the germline ends. This chain's CDR3 is CASSPRSTDGQPQHF. The CDR3 DNA reads as TGTGCCAGCAGCCCTAGAAGCACAGATGGACAGCCCCAGCATTTT.

The V call is TRBV19, the J call TRBJ1-5, with TRBD1 identical over 9 bases. Looked up from germline, CDR1 is LNHDA and CDR2 is SQIVND (reference sequence). The CDR3 has 15 residues. Trimming cost V 4 bases and J 9 bases; bases outside gene matches: 10. The CDR3 loop is CASSTIRTGDPPQHF. The CDR3 nucleotides are TGTGCCAGTAGTACTATACGGACAGGGGACCCGCCCCAGCATTTT.

V gene TRBV11-2 combines with J gene TRBJ1-1; D is perhaps TRBD1 (5 bases). The V end lost 6 bases, the J end lost 0 bases, and 14 bases lay between the germline ends. Germline V CDR1 and CDR2: SGHAT, FQNNGV. The CDR3 loop spans 15 amino acids. The CDR3 DNA sequence: TGTGCCAGCAGACTCCGACAGAACATGAACACTGAAGCTTTCTTT. Protein sequence: CASRLRQNMNTEAFF.

This sequence joins TRBV7-9 and TRBJ2-5, with D unresolved. The CDR3 covers 16 residues. Germline V gives CDR1 SEHNR, CDR2 FQNEAQ (reference sequence). The V end was cut by 5 bases, the J end by 0 bases, with 16 bases between. CDR3 nucleotide sequence: TGTGCCAGCAGCCACACCCGAACCCTATACCAAGAGACCCAGTACTTC. Translating it yields CASSHTRTLYQETQYF.

The J gene is TRBJ1-4, the V gene TRBV6-5; D unresolved. Germline V gene sequence: CDR1 MNHEY, CDR2 SVGAGI. Trimming left V 7 bases short and J 7 bases short, with 16 bases between. This CDR3 region has 14 residues. CDR3 DNA sequence: TGTGCCAGCACCTCTTCGCCCCTAATTGAAAAACTGTTTTTT. Its protein is CASTSSPLIEKLFF.

This clone has a single count. The chain joins TRBV6-1 to TRBJ1-1, with 9 nucleotides matching TRBD1. The germline V gene encodes CDR1 MNHNS and CDR2 SASEGT. The length of the CDR3 is 13 residues. V lost 4 bases and J lost 5; bases outside the gene matches: 2. The CDR3 is CASSADRGTEAFF. CDR3 in DNA: TGTGCCAGCAGTGCCGACAGGGGGACTGAAGCTTTCTTT.

The rearrangement uses TRBV19 and TRBJ2-3; possible D gene TRBD2, 5 bases. This CDR3 has 14 amino acids. Germline CDR1 LNHDA, CDR2 SQIVND (reference sequence). The ends were cut back, 6 bases at V and 3 bases at J, with 13 bases in the middle. The CDR3 protein is CASSLGGWTDTQYF. As DNA, the CDR3 is TGTGCCAGTAGCCTAGGCGGGTGGACAGATACGCAGTATTTT.

This clone was observed a few times. The V gene is TRBV7-9, the J gene TRBJ1-5, with D maybe TRBD1 (5 bases). Germline CDR1 and CDR2: SEHNR and FQNEAQ (reference sequence). Trimming cost V 5 bases and J 5 bases, with 10 bases left between them. The CDR3 consists of 13 residues. CDR3 region: CASSRMTDQPQHF. The CDR3 coding sequence is TGTGCCAGCAGCCGAATGACAGATCAGCCCCAGCATTTT.

This chain joins TRBV7-9 and TRBJ1-4; weak D call: TRBD1 (6 bases). Germline CDR1 reads SEHNR; CDR2 reads FQNEAQ (reference sequence). CDR3 length: 17 residues. V shed 5 bases and J shed 8 bases, with 24 bases lying between them. CDR3 nucleotides: TGTGCCAGCAGCATCTACTCGTGGGCAGGGGAGTTCGAAAAACTGTTTTTT. Its translation is CASSIYSWAGEFEKLFF.

The chain carries TRBV7-8 and TRBJ1-5; maybe TRBD1 (6 bases). V lost 1 base to trimming and J lost 3 bases, with 19 bases between them. Germline V gene sequence: CDR1 SGHVS, CDR2 FQNEAQ. The CDR3 consists of 18 residues. The chain's CDR3 is CASSLGGVRGKFNQPQHF. Here the CDR3 DNA reads TGTGCCAGCAGCTTAGGAGGCGTCAGGGGAAAGTTCAATCAGCCCCAGCATTTT. Complete variable domain (other parts from reference TRBV7-8 and TRBJ1-5): GAGVSQSPRYKVAKRGQDVALRCDPISGHVSLFWYQQALGQGPEFLTYFQNEAQLDKSGLPSDRFFAERPEGSVSTLKIQRTQQEDSAVYLCASSLGGVRGKFNQPQHFGDGTRLSIL.

This chain uses TRBV7-3 with TRBJ1-1; no firm D call. This CDR3 has 15 residues. The ends were cut back, 5 bases at V and 6 bases at J, with 19 bases in the middle. The germline V gene has CDR1 SGHTA and CDR2 FQGTGA. The CDR3 DNA is TGTGCCAGCAGCCCCAAGTCTACCGGGGAACCTGAAGCTTTCTTT. It encodes CASSPKSTGEPEAFF.

This chain uses TRBV10-3 with TRBJ1-5; the D gene is possibly TRBD1 (5 bases). V was shortened by 0 bases and J by 5 bases, with 14 bases between the two germline ends. The CDR3 runs to 16 residues. The germline V gene has CDR1 ENHRY and CDR2 SYGVKD. The CDR3 here is CAISESSGVQYQPQHF. In DNA form, the CDR3 reads TGTGCCATCAGTGAGTCTTCGGGGGTTCAGTATCAGCCCCAGCATTTT.

V is TRBV7-3 and J is TRBJ2-2; 7 bases fit TRBD2. Germline-derived CDR1 and CDR2 are SGHTA and FQGTGA. This CDR3 region has 16 residues. J lost 6 bases, V lost 1 base, and 8 bases had no gene match. The CDR3 sequence is CASSLRSGLGPGELFF. CDR3 DNA: TGTGCCAGCAGCTTAAGGAGCGGACTAGGGCCCGGGGAGCTGTTTTTT.

V and J are TRBV5-4 and TRBJ1-1; D is unresolved. The V end lost 4 bases, the J end lost 0 bases, and 10 bases lay between the germline ends. CDR3 length equals 14 residues. From germline, CDR1 is SGHNT and CDR2 YYREEE (reference sequence). CDR3 protein: CASSPPGLNTEAFF. The CDR3 DNA is TGTGCCAGCAGCCCCCCGGGTTTGAACACTGAAGCTTTCTTT.

The J gene is TRBJ2-5, the V gene TRBV5-4; D is unresolved. V lost 0 bases to trimming and J lost 1 base, with 10 bases between them. CDR1 is SGHNT, CDR2 YYREEE, per germline (reference sequence). The length of the CDR3 is 15 residues. The CDR3 DNA reads TGTGCCAGCAGCTTGGGTAAGGCAGGCCAAGAGACCCAGTACTTC. Encoded protein: CASSLGKAGQETQYF. The full variable domain, rest sourced from reference TRBV5-4 and TRBJ2-5, is ETGVTQSPTHLIKTRGQQVTLRCSSQSGHNTVSWYQQALGQGPQFIFQYYREEENGRGNFPPRFSGLQFPNYSSELNVNALELDDSALYLCASSLGKAGQETQYFGPGTRLLVL.

V gene TRBV7-9 combines with J gene TRBJ2-7; the match to TRBD2 covers 8 bases. V shed 5 bases and J 4 bases; nucleotides not matched to a gene: 10. The CDR3 contains 15 residues. Germline-derived CDR1 and CDR2 are SEHNR and FQNEAQ (reference sequence). In DNA, the CDR3 is TGTGCCAGCAGCAGGTCCGGGGGGGCGTTGTACGAGCAGTACTTC. Encoded protein: CASSRSGGALYEQYF. The variable domain in full, with the rest retrieved from reference TRBV7-9 and TRBJ2-7, is DTGVSQNPRHKITKRGQNVTFRCDPISEHNRLYWYRQTLGQGPEFLTYFQNEAQLEKSRLLSDRFSAERPKGSFSTLEIQRTEQGDSAMYLCASSRSGGALYEQYFGPGTRLTVT.

This clone was observed once. This chain links TRBV7-2 with TRBJ1-5; D is unclear. Germline CDR1 and CDR2: SGHTA and FQGNSA. This CDR3 spans 14 amino acids. V was shortened by 4 bases and J by 4 bases, with 11 bases between the two germline ends. The CDR3 loop reads CASSYRPTNQPQHF. CDR3 nucleotides: TGTGCCAGCAGCTACCGACCGACGAATCAGCCCCAGCATTTT. The full variable domain, rest sourced from reference TRBV7-2 and TRBJ1-5, is GAGVSQSPSNKVTEKGKDVELRCDPISGHTALYWYRQSLGQGLEFLIYFQGNSAPDKSGLPSDRFSAERTGGSVSTLTIQRTQQEDSAVYLCASSYRPTNQPQHFGDGTRLSIL.

This chain joins TRBV30 and TRBJ2-1; perhaps TRBD2 as D (5 bases). This CDR3 has 12 amino acids. Germline V CDR1 and CDR2: GTSNPN, SVGIG (reference sequence). Trimming cost V 4 bases and J 10 bases, with 14 bases left between them. The CDR3 sequence is CAWTQDRGEQFF. The CDR3 coding sequence is TGTGCCTGGACTCAAGATCGGGGAGAGCAGTTCTTC.

This sequence joins TRBV13 and TRBJ2-4; 11 nucleotides line up with TRBD2. This CDR3 has 14 amino acids. In germline, CDR1 is PRHDT, CDR2 FYEKMQ (reference sequence). With 10 bases clipped from V and 0 bases from J, the junction kept 2 bases outside the gene matches. CDR3: CATGLAGAKNIQYF. The CDR3 DNA sequence: TGTGCCACCGGACTAGCGGGAGCCAAAAACATTCAGTACTTC.